This T cell receptor beta chain was recovered during a study of OX40 agonist ivuxolimab in advanced cancers. The table came from immunoSEQ multiplex PCR; TCRdb's copy has only in-frame clones and leaves some out. The sample has roughly 150,000 clones; roughly 94% are singletons. The CDR3 sequence is 15 residues long. Germline CDR1 reads MDHEN; CDR2 reads SYDVKM. V lost 2 bases to trimming and J lost 2 bases, with 9 bases between them. Findings and limits, study-wide: There were, on average, more expanded clones in CD8+ T cells than in CD4+.

Samples of blood were obtained at baseline, on cycle 4 day 1, and on cycle 7 day 1. As concerns this clone: Its antigen is unknown.

This chain connects TRBV28 to TRBJ1-4; D gene uncertain. The sample here was CD4+ or CD8+ T cells sorted from blood, taken in a trial of the OX40 agonist ivuxolimab. This sequence originates from an adult with an advanced solid tumor such as melanoma, head and neck, liver or kidney cancer. CDR3: CASSLGGRTNEKLFF. As DNA, the CDR3 is TGTGCCAGCAGTTTAGGAGGGCGCACTAATGAAAAACTGTTTTTT.